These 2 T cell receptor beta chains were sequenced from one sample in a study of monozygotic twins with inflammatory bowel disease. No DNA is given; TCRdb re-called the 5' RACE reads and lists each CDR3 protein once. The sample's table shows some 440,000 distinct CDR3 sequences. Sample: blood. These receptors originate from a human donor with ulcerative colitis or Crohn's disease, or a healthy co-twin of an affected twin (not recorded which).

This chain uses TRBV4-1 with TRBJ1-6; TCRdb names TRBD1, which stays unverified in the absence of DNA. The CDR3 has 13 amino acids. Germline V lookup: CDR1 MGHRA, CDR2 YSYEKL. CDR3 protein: CASSQDRGTGVHF.

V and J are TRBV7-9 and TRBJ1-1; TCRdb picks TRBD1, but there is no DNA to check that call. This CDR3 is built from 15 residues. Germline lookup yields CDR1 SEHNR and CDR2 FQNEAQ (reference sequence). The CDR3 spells CASSFDRDQNTEAFF.